The subject of this entry is one TCR beta chain. The entry originates in a study of blood T cell repertoires in COVID-19. Background on the study: T cells, B-cell-depleted T cells, or PBMCs provided the cDNA or gDNA that served as material.

Clones were sequenced by immunoSEQ multiplex PCR, and TCRdb holds only the in-frame ones, with some missing. The profile shows 150,000 to 200,000 clones, around 80% of them singletons. This CDR3 has 15 amino acids. The germline V and J ends were trimmed by 0 bases and 4 bases, with 12 bases remaining between them. Germline CDR1 LGHDT, CDR2 YNNKEL (reference sequence). This chain joins TRBV3-1 (or the pseudogene TRBV3-2) and TRBJ1-2, with D possibly matching TRBD1 (5 bases). Sequenced: PBMCs or T cells enriched from blood (not recorded which). This TCR was recovered from a woman between 50 and 59 years old with acute COVID-19. The CDR3 region is CASSQDSAGSYGYTF. Written as DNA, the CDR3 is TGTGCCAGCAGCCAAGATAGTGCAGGGTCCTATGGCTACACCTTC.